The T cell receptor beta chain under discussion was sequenced for a study of blood T cell repertoires in COVID-19. Overall study context: Donors in the United States, Italy and Spain gave samples during acute or convalescent COVID-19.

As handled by the study authors: Nucleated cell number was recorded as an estimate derived from reference gene primer amplification. Sequencing was performed with immunoSEQ multiplex PCR; in TCRdb, only in-frame clones are kept and a portion is missing. V, J and clone size derive from that table, while D and trimming were established from the DNA sequence. The sample includes 130,000 or so clones, roughly 84% seen only once; the top ten take roughly 8.7%. This CDR3 has 14 residues. CDR1 and CDR2 from the germline V gene are MNHNS and SASEGT. V lost 1 base, J lost 3 bases, and 8 bases lay in between. The receptor's source is a woman aged 60 to 75 with acute or convalescent COVID-19. V and J are TRBV6-1 and TRBJ2-3, with no clear D. Input material: peripheral blood. CDR3 DNA sequence: TGTGCCAGCAGTGAAGGTGCAGGTACAGATACGCAGTATTTT. Its protein is CASSEGAGTDTQYF.